This passage covers 18 T cell receptor beta chains from one sample sequenced in a study of OX40 agonist ivuxolimab in advanced cancers. TCRdb's table, derived via immunoSEQ multiplex PCR, lists solely in-frame clones and lacks some. The data contain about 130,000 clones, under 95% of them seen just once; the ten biggest clones take up roughly 0.94%. This specimen consisted of CD4+ or CD8+ T cells sorted from blood, obtained in a trial of the OX40 agonist ivuxolimab. These receptors were taken from an adult with an advanced solid tumor such as melanoma, head and neck, liver or kidney cancer.

V usage is TRBV19 and J usage is TRBJ2-5, with TRBD1 identical over 9 bases. Germline V CDR1 and CDR2: LNHDA, SQIVND (reference sequence). The CDR3 spans 14 residues. Trimming at V came to 7 bases and at J to 5 bases, leaving 8 bases not matched to a gene. CDR3 residues: CASTPTGGTETQYF. In DNA, the CDR3 is TGTGCCAGTACCCCGACAGGGGGTACTGAGACCCAGTACTTC.

The V and J genes are TRBV7-9 and TRBJ1-2; D may be TRBD1 (6 bases). This CDR3 contains 13 residues. Germline V gene sequence: CDR1 SEHNR, CDR2 FQNEAQ (reference sequence). V dropped 5 bases and J dropped 3 bases, with 10 bases sitting between them. The DNA of the CDR3 is TGTGCCAGCAGCCTTCGACAGGACTATGGCTACACCTTC. This sequence encodes CASSLRQDYGYTF.

The chain couples TRBV7-2 to TRBJ2-7; D is undetermined. Trimming shortened V by 5 bases and J by 3 bases, and 11 bases separated the two germline ends. Per the germline V gene, CDR1 is SGHTA and CDR2 is FQGNSA. This CDR3 comprises 13 residues. The CDR3 is CASSPVPDYEQYF. In DNA form, the CDR3 reads TGTGCCAGCAGCCCCGTCCCCGACTACGAGCAGTACTTC.

This chain links TRBV9 with TRBJ1-2; the D is unclear. The V gene's germline CDR1 is SGDLS and CDR2 YYNGEE. CDR3 length: 15 residues. The V end was cut by 0 bases, the J end by 1 base, with 10 bases between. The CDR3 here is CASSVGAHLNYGYTF. The CDR3, as DNA: TGTGCCAGCAGCGTAGGCGCCCATCTTAACTATGGCTACACCTTC.

The V call is TRBV7-2, the J call TRBJ1-4; 8 nucleotides line up with TRBD1. The CDR3 spans 14 residues. Germline assignment: CDR1 SGHTA and CDR2 FQGNSA. Trimming cost V 5 bases and J 4 bases; bases outside gene matches: 3. The CDR3 region is CASSRTGLNEKLFF. The CDR3 region has the DNA TGTGCCAGCAGCCGGACAGGGCTTAATGAAAAACTGTTTTTT.

Of note for this clone: The same CDR3 is also encoded by other DNA sequences in this sample. The CDR3: CASSDSRADTQYF. In DNA, the CDR3 is TGTGCCAGCAGTGACAGCCGCGCAGATACGCAGTATTTT. The chain is built from TRBV6-4 and TRBJ2-3; D gene unclear. Germline loops: CDR1 MRHNA, CDR2 SNTAGT. The CDR3 runs to 13 residues. The V end lost 2 bases, the J end lost 4 bases, and 7 bases lay between the germline ends.

The chain uses TRBV2 and TRBJ1-5; D is uncertain. Germline values: CDR1 SNHLY, CDR2 FYNNEI. The CDR3 is made up of 14 amino acids. V shed 2 bases and J shed 9 bases, with 14 bases lying between them. Here the CDR3 DNA reads TGTGCCAGCAGTGAATCTTCCCCGGCGAGGCCCCAGCATTTT. Translated: CASSESSPARPQHF.

V usage is TRBV6-6 and J usage is TRBJ1-1; a weak D match, TRBD1 (5 bases). V shed 7 bases and J shed 3 bases, with 15 bases lying between them. CDR1 MNHNY and CDR2 SVGAGI come from the germline V gene (reference sequence). The CDR3 loop spans 14 amino acids. The CDR3 protein is CASTNQGGYTEAFF. The CDR3 DNA is TGTGCCAGCACTAATCAGGGAGGGTACACTGAAGCTTTCTTT.

This sequence joins TRBV30 and TRBJ1-5, with 7 nucleotides matching TRBD1. The V segment lost 5 bases and the J segment 3 bases; nucleotides outside the gene matches: 7. Germline assignment: CDR1 GTSNPN and CDR2 SVGIG (reference sequence). This CDR3 is 14 amino acids long. CDR3: CAWAGTAPNQPQHF. CDR3 in DNA: TGTGCCTGGGCCGGGACAGCCCCCAATCAGCCCCAGCATTTT.

This chain uses TRBV7-2 with TRBJ2-4; a weak D match, TRBD2 (6 bases). Trimming took off 6 bases at V and 7 bases at J, with 22 bases between the two ends. The V gene's germline CDR1 is SGHTA and CDR2 FQGNSA. This CDR3 has 16 amino acids. The DNA for the CDR3 is TGTGCCAGCAGTCTTGAGGTCACGACTAGTGCGAACATTCAGTACTTC. Residues: CASSLEVTTSANIQYF.

The chain links TRBV5-5 to TRBJ2-2, with D tentatively TRBD2 (6 bases). Germline CDR1 SGHKS, CDR2 YYEKEE (reference sequence). The CDR3 runs 16 residues. V was cut by 2 bases and J by 5 bases, with 16 bases left in between. The CDR3 sequence: CASSFGDSPGTGELFF. Here the CDR3 DNA reads TGTGCCAGCAGCTTCGGGGACTCTCCGGGGACCGGGGAGCTGTTTTTT.

This clone came up a few times. The chain is built from TRBV19 and TRBJ1-3; no firm D call. V was pared by 1 base and J by 1 base, with 8 bases between. The germline gives CDR1 LNHDA, CDR2 SQIVND (reference sequence). This CDR3 comprises 15 residues. The CDR3 DNA reads as TGTGCCAGTAGTATAGGTCCGGGATCTGGAAACACCATATATTTT. This sequence encodes CASSIGPGSGNTIYF.

The CDR3 DNA is TGTGCCAGCAACATGGACAGGGACCACGAGCAGTACTTC. Its protein product is CASNMDRDHEQYF. The chain employs TRBV6-5 and TRBJ2-7, with TRBD1 matching 8 bases. V was pared by 7 bases and J by 5 bases, with 7 bases of the junction left unmatched. In germline, CDR1 is MNHEY, CDR2 SVGAGI. The CDR3 extends over 13 amino acids.

The chain couples TRBV7-2 to TRBJ2-7; D might be TRBD1 (6 bases). V shed 4 bases and J shed 6 bases, with 16 bases lying between them. This CDR3 comprises 14 residues. The germline gives CDR1 SGHTA, CDR2 FQGNSA. The CDR3, as DNA: TGTGCCAGCAGCTCCTCCTTCAGGGGCCTCGAGCAGTACTTC. Translation gives CASSSSFRGLEQYF. The variable domain in full, with the rest retrieved from reference TRBV7-2 and TRBJ2-7, is GAGVSQSPSNKVTEKGKDVELRCDPISGHTALYWYRQSLGQGLEFLIYFQGNSAPDKSGLPSDRFSAERTGGSVSTLTIQRTQQEDSAVYLCASSSSFRGLEQYFGPGTRLTVT.

This clone was found a few times. V gene TRBV2 combines with J gene TRBJ1-1; D gene uncertain. Germline V gene sequence: CDR1 SNHLY, CDR2 FYNNEI. The CDR3 consists of 14 residues. The V end lost 3 bases, the J end lost 1 base, and 9 bases lay between the germline ends. The CDR3 loop is CASSDGLKNTEAFF. The CDR3 DNA sequence: TGTGCCAGCAGTGACGGGCTGAAGAACACTGAAGCTTTCTTT.

The rearrangement uses TRBV14 and TRBJ1-1; TRBD1 matches at 7 bases. Trimming removed 1 base from V and 5 bases from J; junction bases left unmatched: 13. This CDR3 is 17 amino acids long. Germline lookup yields CDR1 SGHDN and CDR2 FVKESK. The CDR3 coding sequence is TGTGCCAGCAGCCAAGCAGTAGACAGGGTAAAGTGGACTGAAGCTTTCTTT. Translation: CASSQAVDRVKWTEAFF.

The chain is built from TRBV11-2 and TRBJ2-5; D remains unclear. The CDR3 runs 13 residues. CDR1 SGHAT and CDR2 FQNNGV come from the germline V gene. V lost 2 bases and J 1 base, leaving 5 bases between the germline ends. The CDR3 here is CASSLSFQETQYF. Written as DNA, the CDR3 is TGTGCCAGCAGCTTATCGTTCCAAGAGACCCAGTACTTC.

This chain uses TRBV5-1 with TRBJ1-2, with 7 bases fitting TRBD1. This CDR3 spans 15 amino acids. Trimming at V came to 4 bases and at J to 6 bases, leaving 12 bases not matched to a gene. Germline V CDR1 and CDR2: SGHRS, YFSETQ. DNA of the CDR3: TGCGCCAGCAGCCCGGGGACAGCCACCACAGATGGCTACACCTTC. Translating it yields CASSPGTATTDGYTF.